This T cell receptor (beta chain) was obtained from a study of T cells in women clearing cervical HPV infection. Across the whole study: Control women cleared a single incident HPV16 infection within 12 months.

On this clone: No antigen is known for it. The DNA ends 3 residues before the CDR3 does, and the rest of the CDR3 is filled in from the germline J gene.

Study-level points and caveats: TRBV6-7 abundance was lower in cases than controls (around 0.1% versus 0.15%). Cases and controls were distinguished at AUC around 0.8 by richness and V genes.

Only in-frame clones appear in the TCRdb table, and some are missing; sequencing was by immunoSEQ multiplex PCR. Its table records roughly 47,000 clones. The V and J ends lost 3 bases and 6 bases respectively, with 11 bases between them. Looked up from germline, CDR1 is LNHDA and CDR2 is SQIVND (reference sequence). This CDR3 region has 13 residues. The source material was blood buffy coat. The rearrangement joins TRBV19 to TRBJ1-1; D is perhaps TRBD1 (6 bases). This sequence was found in a woman aged 18 to 75 with a cervical HPV16 infection that either progressed to CIN3+ or cleared (not recorded which). The sequenced part of the CDR3 DNA is TGTGCCAGTAGTATGGCTTGGGGGCCTGAA. This encodes CASSMAWGPE. The entire CDR3 protein reads CASSMAWGPEAFF.